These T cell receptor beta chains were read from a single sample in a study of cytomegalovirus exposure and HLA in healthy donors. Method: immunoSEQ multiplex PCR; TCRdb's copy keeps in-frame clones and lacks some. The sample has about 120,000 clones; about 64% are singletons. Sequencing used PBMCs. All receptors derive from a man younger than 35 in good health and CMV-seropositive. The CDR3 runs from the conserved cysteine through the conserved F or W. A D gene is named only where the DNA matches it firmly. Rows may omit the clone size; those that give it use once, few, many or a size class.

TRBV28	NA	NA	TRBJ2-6	CASSSAASGSGANVLTF	TGTGCCAGCAGTTCAGCCGCGTCAGGCTCTGGGGCCAACGTCCTGACTTTC
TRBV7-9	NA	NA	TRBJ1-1	CASSLELFAEAFF	TGTGCCAGCAGCTTAGAATTGTTCGCTGAAGCTTTCTTT
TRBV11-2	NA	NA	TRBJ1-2	CASSLSAGGLKGYTF	TGTGCCAGCAGCTTATCGGCGGGGGGTTTGAAGGGCTACACCTTC
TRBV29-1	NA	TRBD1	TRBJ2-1	CSVWTGGNVYNEQFF	TGCAGCGTTTGGACAGGGGGCAACGTCTACAATGAGCAGTTCTTC
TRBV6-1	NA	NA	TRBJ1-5	CASSEESGAGNQPQHF	TGTGCCAGCAGTGAGGAGAGTGGGGCGGGCAATCAGCCCCAGCATTTT
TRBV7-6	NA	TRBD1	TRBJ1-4	CASSHRGANEKLFF	TGTGCCAGCAGCCACAGGGGGGCTAATGAAAAACTGTTTTTT
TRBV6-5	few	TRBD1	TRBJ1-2	CASSPTGTYGYTF	TGTGCCAGCAGTCCGACAGGGACCTATGGCTACACCTTC
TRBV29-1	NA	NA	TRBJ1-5	CSVQATSGLSPCNQPQHF	TGCAGCGTCCAAGCAACTTCAGGGTTGAGTCCTTGTAATCAGCCCCAGCATTTT
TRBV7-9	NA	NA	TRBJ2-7	CASSLTTNYEQYF	TGTGCCAGCAGCTTGACGACTAATTACGAGCAGTACTTC
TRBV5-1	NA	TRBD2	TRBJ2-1	CASSLYIAGGTYNEQFF	TGCGCCAGCAGCCTATATATAGCGGGGGGTACCTACAATGAGCAGTTCTTC
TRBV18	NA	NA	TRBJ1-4	CASSPSQGLDEKLFF	TGTGCCAGCTCACCGTCACAGGGCTTGGACGAAAAACTGTTTTTT
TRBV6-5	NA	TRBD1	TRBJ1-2	CASSLTGEGYGYTF	TGTGCCAGCAGTTTGACAGGGGAAGGCTATGGCTACACCTTC
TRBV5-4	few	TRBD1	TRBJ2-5	CASSLGGRGRLQTQYF	TGTGCCAGCAGCTTGGGCGGCAGGGGGCGTCTTCAGACCCAGTACTTC
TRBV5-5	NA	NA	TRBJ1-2	CASSRQEKTGLYGYTF	TGTGCCAGCAGCCGGCAAGAGAAGACGGGGTTATATGGCTACACCTTC
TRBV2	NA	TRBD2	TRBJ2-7	CASRQTSGTSYEQYF	TGTGCCAGCAGACAGACTAGCGGGACTTCCTACGAGCAGTACTTC
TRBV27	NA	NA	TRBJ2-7	CASSFGGQNYEQYF	TGTGCCAGCAGTTTCGGGGGGCAGAATTACGAGCAGTACTTC
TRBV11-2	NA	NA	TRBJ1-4	CASSLISGPRDEKLFF	TGTGCCAGCAGCTTAATCAGTGGTCCTCGTGATGAAAAACTGTTTTTT
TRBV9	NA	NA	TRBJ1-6	CASSVDSGSPLHF	TGTGCCAGCAGCGTAGATTCAGGATCACCCCTCCACTTT
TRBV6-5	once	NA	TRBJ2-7	CASSGRQTRCEQYF	TGTGCCAGCAGTGGCAGACAAACCCGTTGCGAGCAGTACTTC
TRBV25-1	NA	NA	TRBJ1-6	CASSESGEWTLHF	TGTGCCAGCAGTGAATCGGGGGAGTGGACCCTCCACTTT
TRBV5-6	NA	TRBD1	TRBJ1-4	CASSAKTGGYEKLFF	TGTGCCAGCAGCGCAAAGACAGGGGGCTATGAAAAACTGTTTTTT
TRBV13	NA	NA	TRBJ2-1	CASSLGGPYNEQFF	TGTGCCAGCAGCTTAGGGGGGCCTTACAATGAGCAGTTCTTC
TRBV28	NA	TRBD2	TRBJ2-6	CASSSGALSTSGGRYSGANVLTF	TGTGCCAGCAGTTCTGGTGCCCTTTCGACTAGCGGGGGGCGATACTCTGGGGCCAACGTCCTGACTTTC
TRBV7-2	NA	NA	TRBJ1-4	CASSFGGGNEKLFF	TGTGCCAGCAGCTTTGGGGGAGGGAATGAAAAACTGTTTTTT
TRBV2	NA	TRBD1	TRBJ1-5	CASSEGQGKYSNQPQHF	TGTGCCAGCAGTGAGGGACAGGGAAAGTATAGCAATCAGCCCCAGCATTTT
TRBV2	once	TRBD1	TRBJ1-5	CASTIGTGGNQPQHF	TGTGCCAGCACTATCGGGACAGGGGGCAATCAGCCCCAGCATTTT
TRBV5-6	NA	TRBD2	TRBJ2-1	CASSSLISSGEGEQFF	TGTGCCAGCAGTTCTTTAATTTCTAGCGGGGAGGGTGAGCAGTTCTTC
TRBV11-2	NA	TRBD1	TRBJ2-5	CASTQGAKETQYF	TGTGCCAGCACTCAGGGGGCTAAGGAGACCCAGTACTTC
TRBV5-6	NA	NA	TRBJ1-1	CASSLDLPRTEAFF	TGTGCCAGCAGCTTGGACCTCCCGAGGACTGAAGCTTTCTTT
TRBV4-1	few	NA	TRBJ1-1	CASRQVSLNTEAFF	TGCGCCAGCAGACAGGTTTCTCTGAACACTGAAGCTTTCTTT
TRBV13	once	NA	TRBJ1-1	CASSLLVNKFTEAFF	TGTGCCAGCAGCCTTTTGGTAAACAAATTCACTGAAGCTTTCTTT
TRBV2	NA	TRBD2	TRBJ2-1	CASSAGLAGGLEQFF	TGTGCCAGCAGTGCGGGACTAGCGGGGGGACTAGAGCAGTTCTTC
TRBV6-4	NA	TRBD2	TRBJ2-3	CASSSGGAESDTQYF	TGTGCCAGCAGTAGCGGGGGGGCCGAATCAGATACGCAGTATTTT
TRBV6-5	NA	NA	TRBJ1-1	CASTQNRVRNTEAFF	TGTGCCAGCACCCAGAACAGAGTGAGGAACACTGAAGCTTTCTTT
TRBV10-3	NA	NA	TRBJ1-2	CASAPAIGGNYGYTF	TGTGCCTCGGCCCCTGCGATCGGAGGGAACTATGGCTACACCTTC
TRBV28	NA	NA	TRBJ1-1	CASSHIQNMNTEAFF	TGTGCCAGCAGCCATATACAGAATATGAACACTGAAGCTTTCTTT
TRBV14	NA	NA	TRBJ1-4	CASSQGRGATNEKLFF	TGTGCCAGCAGCCAAGGGCGCGGGGCAACTAATGAAAAACTGTTTTTT
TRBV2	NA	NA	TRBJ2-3	CASSLIGAAQYF	TGTGCCAGCAGCCTTATAGGGGCGGCGCAGTATTTT
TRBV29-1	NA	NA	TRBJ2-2	CSVAGPTNTGELFF	TGCAGCGTCGCGGGACCGACGAACACCGGGGAGCTGTTTTTT
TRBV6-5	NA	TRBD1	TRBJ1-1	CASRTGREAFF	TGTGCCAGCCGGACAGGGAGGGAAGCTTTCTTT
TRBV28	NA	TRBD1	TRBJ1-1	CASSFTGGRGVTEAFF	TGTGCCAGCAGTTTTACAGGGGGCCGCGGGGTCACTGAAGCTTTCTTT
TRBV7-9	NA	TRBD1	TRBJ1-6	CASSLTGSGNSPLHF	TGTGCCAGCAGCTTGACAGGGAGCGGCAATTCACCCCTCCACTTT
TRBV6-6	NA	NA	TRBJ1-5	CASSYSGTLGAQHF	TGTGCCAGCAGTTACAGCGGTACCCTAGGTGCCCAGCATTTT
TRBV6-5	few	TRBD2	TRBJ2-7	CASSYKTSGGPYEQYF	TGTGCCAGCAGTTACAAGACTAGCGGGGGTCCCTACGAGCAGTACTTC